A single sample gave rise to the 31 T cell receptor beta chains below, sequenced in a study of T cell clonality in common variable immunodeficiency. Sequencing was performed with immunoSEQ multiplex PCR; in TCRdb, only in-frame clones are kept and a portion is missing. The sample is made up of roughly 51,000 clones, none counted only once. The specimen sequenced was peripheral blood mononuclear cells. These receptor sequences come from a person between 18 and 70 years old in good health.

The table lists this clone with many counts. From the germline J gene comes the end of the CDR3, since the read stops 3 residues before it. The V and J genes are TRBV5-1 and TRBJ2-3, with TRBD2 matching 10 bases. Germline loops: CDR1 SGHRS, CDR2 YFSETQ. The ends lost 5 bases at V and 3 bases at J; junction bases unmatched: 6. This CDR3 is built from 15 residues. CDR3 region: CASRLGLAETDTQYF. Partial CDR3 DNA: TGCGCCAGCAGACTTGGACTAGCGGAAACAGATACG.

There are many counts of this clone. The CDR3 here is CASSPRGLNTGELFF. The sequenced part of the CDR3 DNA is TGTGCCAGCAGCCCCAGGGGGCTGAACACCGGGGAG. The rearrangement uses TRBV7-9 and TRBJ2-2, with TRBD1 identical over 8 bases. The read finishes 3 residues shy of the CDR3 end, and the germline J gene is used to complete it. V dropped 5 bases and J dropped 1; count of bases not matched to a gene: 3. This CDR3 is built from 15 residues. CDR1 SEHNR and CDR2 FQNEAQ come from the germline V gene (reference sequence).

The table lists this clone with many counts. The sequenced fragment ends 3 residues before the CDR3 boundary, so the rest is inferred from the germline J gene. The rearrangement links TRBV5-1 to TRBJ1-2; TRBD1 agrees at 7 bases. The V gene's germline CDR1 is SGHRS and CDR2 YFSETQ. Trimming cost V 0 bases and J 7 bases; bases outside gene matches: 9. This CDR3 region has 15 residues. The DNA read from the CDR3 is TGCGCCAGCAGCTTGGGACAGGGAAACCTTTCTGGC. Its translation is CASSLGQGNLSG. The CDR3 as a whole reads CASSLGQGNLSGYTF.

This clone was observed many times. The observed sequence ends 3 residues before the CDR3 terminus, with the missing tail filled in from the germline J gene. The chain combines TRBV20-1 with TRBJ2-7; D remains ambiguous. Germline CDR1 DFQATT, CDR2 SNEGSKA (reference sequence). The CDR3 has 14 residues. The V end was cut by 3 bases, the J end by 1 base, with 13 bases between. The chain's CDR3 is CSARAGWRSYEQYF. The part of the CDR3 DNA that was read is TGCAGTGCTAGGGCAGGATGGAGATCCTACGAG.

Many counts were recorded for this clone. The read ends 3 residues shy of where the CDR3 ends; the end is completed using the germline J gene. The chain recombines TRBV5-1 with TRBJ1-4, with D possibly matching TRBD1 (5 bases). Trimming removed 4 bases from V and 7 bases from J, with 20 bases in between. The CDR3 consists of 16 residues. Germline lookup yields CDR1 SGHRS and CDR2 YFSETQ. The sequenced CDR3 bases are TGCGCCAGCAGCGGGGACGACCTGGGGGGGAGTGAAAAA. Protein sequence: CASSGDDLGGSEK. The entire CDR3 sequence reads CASSGDDLGGSEKLFF.

This clone occurred many times. The sequenced fragment ends 3 residues before the CDR3 boundary, so the rest is inferred from the germline J gene. The V and J genes are TRBV18 and TRBJ1-4, with D perhaps TRBD1 (5 bases). V shed 6 bases and J shed 7 bases, with 18 bases lying between them. CDR1 is KGHSH, CDR2 LQKENI, per germline. The CDR3 has 15 residues. CDR3 residues: CASSVIQGEGEKLFF. The sequenced part of the CDR3 DNA is TGTGCCAGCTCCGTCATTCAGGGTGAAGGTGAAAAA. Complete variable domain (other parts from reference TRBV18 and TRBJ1-4): NAGVMQNPRHLVRRRGQEARLRCSPMKGHSHVYWYRQLPEEGLKFMVYLQKENIIDESGMPKERFSAEFPKEGPSILRIQQVVRGDSAAYFCASSVIQGEGEKLFFGSGTQLSVL.

This clone was counted only a few times. CDR3 in amino acids: CASSLLKGHSYGYTF. CDR3 DNA (partial): TGTGCCAGCAGCTTATTAAAGGGGCATAGCTATGGC. The chain carries TRBV7-9 and TRBJ1-2; TRBD1 might be the D (5 bases). Read coverage stops 3 residues before the CDR3 terminus; the germline J gene supplies the remainder. CDR1 SEHNR and CDR2 FQNEAQ come from the germline V gene (reference sequence). V was cut by 2 bases and J by 4 bases, with 14 bases left in between. The CDR3 spans 15 residues.

This clone appeared many times. The read is 3 residues too short to cover the CDR3 end, so that end is filled in from the germline J gene. This chain links TRBV19 with TRBJ2-7, with D maybe TRBD2 (6 bases). Trimming stripped 3 bases from V and 0 bases from J, with 9 bases between. Germline assignment: CDR1 LNHDA and CDR2 SQIVND (reference sequence). This CDR3 has 14 residues. The CDR3 reads CASSIRGSSYEQYF. The sequenced part of the CDR3 DNA is TGTGCCAGTAGTATTCGGGGGTCCTCCTACGAG.

In the case of this clone: Read coverage stops 3 residues before the CDR3 terminus; the germline J gene supplies the remainder. The chain combines TRBV20-1 with TRBJ2-7; TRBD2 agrees at 11 bases. The CDR3 extends over 16 amino acids. V trimming: 1 base; J trimming: 2 bases; junction bases outside the gene matches: 7. Germline V gene data show CDR1 as DFQATT and CDR2 as SNEGSKA (reference sequence). Partial CDR3 DNA: TGCAGTGCTAGAGGGGTGGTGGGACTAGCGGCCTACGAG. Protein sequence: CSARGVVGLAAYE. The whole CDR3 protein reads CSARGVVGLAAYEQYF.

This clone was recorded many times. The CDR3 extends 3 residues past the end of the read, so its final part is completed from the germline J gene. The chain combines TRBV5-6 with TRBJ2-1, with 9 bases matching TRBD1. CDR1 and CDR2 from the germline V gene are SGHDT and YYEEEE. The CDR3 has 14 residues. V lost 6 bases and J lost 3; bases outside the gene matches: 4. The CDR3: CASTGDRVYNEQFF. The DNA read from the CDR3 is TGTGCCAGCACCGGGGACAGGGTCTACAATGAG.

This clone occurred many times. The read finishes 3 residues shy of the CDR3 end, and the germline J gene is used to complete it. V and J are TRBV18 and TRBJ2-1; D is unclear. V lost 2 bases to trimming and J lost 0 bases, with 17 bases between them. Germline CDR1 and CDR2: KGHSH and LQKENI. The CDR3 has 18 amino acids. CDR3 DNA (partial): TGTGCCAGCTCACCATTTCGCGGCACTGTATTCTCCTACAATGAG. Translated: CASSPFRGTVFSYNE. The full-length CDR3 reads as CASSPFRGTVFSYNEQFF.

This clone was found many times. With the read ending 3 residues before the CDR3 end, the germline J gene is used to fill in that end. This chain links TRBV18 with TRBJ1-1; maybe TRBD1 (5 bases). This CDR3 region has 16 residues. Trimming removed 3 bases at V and 1 base at J, with 15 bases between. Looked up from germline, CDR1 is KGHSH and CDR2 is LQKENI. The part of the CDR3 DNA that was read is TGTGCCAGCTCACCTATAGCGGACACTAAGAACACTGAA. This translates into CASSPIADTKNTE. Given in full, the CDR3 is CASSPIADTKNTEAFF.

This clone was counted many times. The CDR3 end falls 3 residues outside the read, so it is completed with the germline J gene. The rearrangement uses TRBV4-1 and TRBJ2-1; D may be TRBD1 (6 bases). CDR3 length equals 12 residues. V lost 3 bases and J lost 8, with 8 bases in between. Germline CDR1 MGHRA, CDR2 YSYEKL. CDR3 DNA, as far as it was read: TGCGCCAGCAGCCAGAAGGGGGATGAG. This encodes CASSQKGDE. The CDR3 in full is CASSQKGDEQFF.

This clone appeared many times. The observed sequence ends 3 residues before the CDR3 terminus, with the missing tail filled in from the germline J gene. The chain recombines TRBV19 with TRBJ2-3; 9 bases are a match to TRBD2. The CDR3 consists of 14 residues. V lost 9 bases and J lost 1; bases outside the gene matches: 5. Germline CDR1 LNHDA, CDR2 SQIVND (reference sequence). The part of the CDR3 DNA that was read is TGTGCCAGCCGACTAGCGGAAGGCACAGATACG. Translation gives CASRLAEGTDT. The CDR3 in its entirety is CASRLAEGTDTQYF.

This clone was observed many times. The CDR3 extends 3 residues past the end of the read, so its final part is completed from the germline J gene. This sequence joins TRBV19 and TRBJ2-6, with 8 bases identical to TRBD1. The CDR3 has 18 residues. The V gene's germline CDR1 is LNHDA and CDR2 SQIVND (reference sequence). The V segment lost 6 bases and the J segment 1 base; nucleotides outside the gene matches: 11. The CDR3 sequence: CASRLRDRTSSGANVLTF. The sequenced CDR3 bases are TGTGCCAGTAGGCTCCGGGACAGGACTTCATCTGGGGCCAACGTC.

This clone has a count of ten or more. The read terminates 3 residues ahead of where the CDR3 ends, so the germline J gene completes it. The J gene is TRBJ2-3, the V gene TRBV19; perhaps TRBD2 as D (5 bases). Trimming left V 5 bases short and J 4 bases short, with 19 bases between. This CDR3 comprises 16 residues. The germline V gene has CDR1 LNHDA and CDR2 SQIVND (reference sequence). The CDR3 bases that were read are TGTGCCAGTAGTTCCTCAATGGGCGGGTCGGCAGATACG. Residues: CASSSSMGGSADT. The whole CDR3 protein reads CASSSSMGGSADTQYF.

At least ten counts were recorded for this clone. The read gets to within 3 residues of the CDR3 end, and the germline J gene fills in the rest. The rearrangement uses TRBV10-3 and TRBJ2-1; TRBD1 is a possible D gene (6 bases). The ends were cut back, 4 bases at V and 8 bases at J, with 24 bases in the middle. In germline, CDR1 is ENHRY, CDR2 SYGVKD. The CDR3 extends over 17 amino acids. Partial CDR3 DNA: TGTGCCATCAGTGTAACGGAGCAAGGTGGGGGCTTATATGAG. This codes for CAISVTEQGGGLYE. The whole CDR3 sequence is CAISVTEQGGGLYEQFF.

This clone was recorded at least ten times. Sequencing ends 3 residues short of the CDR3 end; the germline J gene provides the rest. The same CDR3 is also encoded by other DNA sequences in this sample. The chain carries TRBV20-1 and TRBJ2-2; 13 nucleotides match TRBD2. The CDR3 consists of 14 residues. J was trimmed by 4 bases and V by 6 bases; bases with no gene match: 2. Germline V CDR1 and CDR2: DFQATT, SNEGSKA (reference sequence). The CDR3 region is CSARLAGGTGELFF. The CDR3 DNA, read in part, is TGCAGTGCCCGACTAGCGGGGGGCACCGGGGAG.

Regarding this clone: The CDR3 is cut off 3 residues early in the read; its end comes from the germline J gene. The rearrangement joins TRBV11-3 to TRBJ2-7; 7 nucleotides agree with TRBD2. The CDR3 is 15 residues long. Per the germline V gene, CDR1 is SGHNT and CDR2 is YENEEA. V lost 1 base and J lost 3; bases outside the gene matches: 6. The chain's CDR3 is CASSLGGGTNYEQYF. CDR3 DNA (partial): TGTGCCAGCAGCTTAGGCGGGGGTACAAACTACGAG. Full variable domain (rest looked up from reference TRBV11-3 and TRBJ2-7): EAGVVQSPRYKIIEKKQPVAFWCNPISGHNTLYWYLQNLGQGPELLIRYENEEAVDDSQLPKDRFSAERLKGVDSTLKIQPAELGDSAVYLCASSLGGGTNYEQYFGPGTRLTVT.

This clone was picked up many times. With the read ending 3 residues before the CDR3 end, the germline J gene is used to fill in that end. The chain joins TRBV10-3 to TRBJ2-3; 10 nucleotides agree with TRBD2. Trimming took 11 bases from V and 3 from J; bases not matched to a gene: 8. The germline V gene encodes CDR1 ENHRY and CDR2 SYGVKD. CDR3 length equals 14 residues. Incomplete CDR3 DNA: TGTGCCTTTTCGACTAGCGGGTTGACAGATACG. It yields the protein CAFSTSGLTDT. The complete CDR3 protein is CAFSTSGLTDTQYF.

This clone has a count of ten or more. The DNA ends 3 residues before the CDR3 does, and the rest of the CDR3 is filled in from the germline J gene. The chain employs TRBV10-3 and TRBJ2-7, with 9 nucleotides matching TRBD1. Germline V gene sequence: CDR1 ENHRY, CDR2 SYGVKD. The CDR3 sequence is 13 residues long. The V and J ends lost 4 bases and 5 bases, in that order; junction bases with no gene match: 3. The CDR3 DNA, read in part, is TGTGCCATCAGTGGGGACAGGGCCAACGAG. Protein product: CAISGDRANE. In full, the CDR3 is CAISGDRANEQYF.

Many counts were recorded for this clone. The read falls 3 residues short of the CDR3 end, and the missing part is taken from the germline J gene. The rearrangement links TRBV20-1 to TRBJ2-7; 7 bases match TRBD2. The CDR3 sequence is 13 residues long. The ends lost 6 bases at V and 0 bases at J; junction bases unmatched: 5. Per germline, CDR1 DFQATT and CDR2 SNEGSKA (reference sequence). Partial CDR3 DNA: TGCAGTGCCACGAGCGGGAACTCCTACGAG. Protein: CSATSGNSYE. The full CDR3 reads CSATSGNSYEQYF.

The table lists this clone with many counts. The read is 3 residues too short to cover the CDR3 end, so that end is filled in from the germline J gene. This chain links TRBV23-1 with TRBJ2-5; no clear D gene. TRBV23-1 is annotated as an ORF whose role is uncertain. V lost 4 bases and J 0 bases, leaving 6 bases between the germline ends. CDR3 length: 13 amino acids. CDR3 loop: CASSRNYQETQYF. The CDR3 bases that were read are TGCGCCAGCAGTCGAAACTACCAAGAGACC.

For this clone: With only one base between it and a far larger clone, this is likely a read error. The CDR3 is cut off 3 residues early in the read; its end comes from the germline J gene. The chain uses TRBV19 and TRBJ2-3; tentative D call: TRBD1 (6 bases). The germline gives CDR1 LNHDA, CDR2 SQIVND (reference sequence). The CDR3 sequence is 13 residues long. V lost 6 bases to trimming and J lost 4 bases, with 11 bases between them. CDR3 sequence: CASSLGAADTQYF. Incomplete CDR3 DNA: TGTGCCAGTAGCCTGGGGGCTGCAGATACG.

This clone was recorded a few times. The read finishes 3 residues shy of the CDR3 end, and the germline J gene is used to complete it. V is TRBV19 and J is TRBJ1-6, with a tentative D call TRBD1 (5 bases). CDR3 length: 14 residues. CDR1 and CDR2 from the germline V gene are LNHDA and SQIVND (reference sequence). Trimming took off 3 bases at V and 8 bases at J, with 11 bases between the two ends. The CDR3 bases that were read are TGTGCCAGTAGTATGAGGGGTGATGATTCACCC. It encodes CASSMRGDDSP. From start to end, the CDR3 is CASSMRGDDSPLHF.

This clone was seen many times. The CDR3 is cut off 3 residues early in the read; its end comes from the germline J gene. The rearrangement joins TRBV28 to TRBJ2-7; 8 nucleotides agree with TRBD1. Trimming took 5 bases from V and 6 from J; bases not matched to a gene: 9. This CDR3 is built from 14 residues. Germline V gives CDR1 MDHEN, CDR2 SYDVKM. The CDR3 region is CASSPWTGHSEQYF. Incomplete CDR3 DNA: TGTGCCAGCAGTCCTTGGACAGGGCACTCCGAG.

This clone was recorded many times. The missing CDR3 end, 3 residues past where the read stops, is filled in from the germline J gene. The genes are TRBV5-1 and TRBJ2-3, with 7 bases matching TRBD1. CDR1 is SGHRS, CDR2 YFSETQ, per germline. This CDR3 has 16 amino acids. J gave up 2 bases and V 0 bases, and 6 bases lay outside the gene matches. CDR3 amino acids: CASSLGQGVDTDTQYF. The part of the CDR3 DNA that was read is TGCGCCAGCAGCTTGGGGCAGGGGGTGGACACAGATACG.

Note on this clone: The CDR3 extends 3 residues past the end of the read, so its final part is completed from the germline J gene. The gene calls are TRBV5-1 and TRBJ2-1; possible D gene TRBD2, 6 bases. V was trimmed by 5 bases and J by 8 bases, leaving 14 bases between them. The CDR3 extends over 13 amino acids. Germline-derived CDR1 and CDR2 are SGHRS and YFSETQ. CDR3 bases read: TGCGCCAGCAGGCCTACTAGCTCCTATGAG. As protein: CASRPTSSYE. The whole CDR3 sequence reads CASRPTSSYEQFF. Full variable domain (rest looked up from reference TRBV5-1 and TRBJ2-1): KAGVTQTPRYLIKTRGQQVTLSCSPISGHRSVSWYQQTPGQGLQFLFEYFSETQRNKGNFPGRFSGRQFSNSRSEMNVSTLELGDSALYLCASRPTSSYEQFFGPGTRLTVL.

This clone was detected many times. The sequence runs out 3 residues before the end of the CDR3; the remainder is reconstructed from the germline J gene. The chain joins TRBV29-1 to TRBJ2-7; 9 positions match TRBD2. This CDR3 has 16 amino acids. V shed 0 bases, J shed 6 bases, and the junction held 12 bases outside the gene matches. The V gene's germline CDR1 is SQVTM and CDR2 ANQGSEA. The sequenced CDR3 bases are TGCAGCGTTGAAGATTTGGGGGCGGGAGGGCCTTCCGAG. It encodes CSVEDLGAGGPSE. The whole CDR3 protein is CSVEDLGAGGPSEQYF.

This clone was detected many times. The sequenced fragment ends 3 residues before the CDR3 boundary, so the rest is inferred from the germline J gene. This sequence joins TRBV19 and TRBJ2-3; 11 nucleotides line up with TRBD2. The CDR3 runs 13 residues. Germline loops: CDR1 LNHDA, CDR2 SQIVND (reference sequence). CDR3 DNA (partial): TGTGCCAGTAGTTTGGGGACTAGCGGAACG. This codes for CASSLGTSGT. The entire CDR3 reads CASSLGTSGTQYF. The entire variable domain, with the rest obtained from reference TRBV19 and TRBJ2-3, is as follows: DGGITQSPKYLFRKEGQNVTLSCEQNLNHDAMYWYRQDPGQGLRLIYYSQIVNDFQKGDIAEGYSVSREKKESFPLTVTSAQKNPTAFYLCASSLGTSGTQYFGPGTRLTVL.

At least ten counts were recorded for this clone. The read gets to within 3 residues of the CDR3 end, and the germline J gene fills in the rest. V usage is TRBV10-1 and J usage is TRBJ2-5; D might be TRBD2 (6 bases). Deletions cut 6 bases from V and 5 bases from J, with 22 bases between. CDR3 size: 16 residues. CDR1 and CDR2 from the germline V gene are WNHNN and SYGVQD (reference sequence). The CDR3 DNA, read in part, is TGCGCCAGCAGCGGGGGAACGGGCAGAATCGGCGAGACC. It specifies CASSGGTGRIGET. The entire CDR3 reads CASSGGTGRIGETQYF.